The rows below give T cell receptor beta chains drawn from one sample of a study of metastatic and nonmetastatic thyroid tumors. Through MiXCR, TCRdb re-clonotyped the PCR reads. Of 4,200 or so clones listed, roughly 33% are singletons. The specimen was adjacent normal tissue. These receptors were taken from a female donor with papillary thyroid cancer or a benign thyroid nodule (not recorded which). Some clones in this sample may be carry-over from other donors' samples. Each CDR3 is given without its conserved first and last residue. The D gene is left open where the match is weak.

d_call	j_call	v_call	cdr3_aa
TRBD2	TRBJ2-2	TRBV2	ASSLLAGGTGELF
TRBD1	TRBJ2-7	TRBV20-1	SAPKTGTDFSYEQY
TRBD2	TRBJ2-7	TRBV9	ASSPGLAGESYEQY
NA	TRBJ2-5	TRBV2	ARGEYGTQY
TRBD1	TRBJ2-2	TRBV6-1	ASSKDRGGTGELF
NA	TRBJ1-5	TRBV5-5	ASSSSMGNQPQH
TRBD2	TRBJ2-1	TRBV20-1	SARGLADSYNEQF
NA	TRBJ2-7	TRBV28	ASSLNRKAAYEQY
TRBD1	TRBJ1-5	TRBV19	ASSPGQRQPQH
TRBD1	TRBJ1-2	TRBV2	ASHGGGQGPYGYT
NA	TRBJ1-6	TRBV20-1	SAMGHLNSPLH
NA	TRBJ1-2	TRBV30	AWRAVGYT
TRBD1	TRBJ2-7	TRBV2	ASSEGGTGLETYEQY
NA	TRBJ2-7	TRBV7-8	ASSLGLSYEQY
NA	TRBJ2-7	TRBV20-1	SAMRGDEQY
NA	TRBJ2-2	TRBV6-2/TRBV6-3	ASSYSGNTGELF
NA	TRBJ1-2	TRBV29-1	SVDGGGYT
NA	TRBJ2-1	TRBV6-1	ASRDEGHEQF
NA	TRBJ1-5	TRBV28	ASTNTYRGNQPQH
NA	TRBJ1-2	TRBV28	ASSLWGGGGYT
NA	TRBJ1-1	TRBV6-5	ASSYLGETEAF
TRBD1	TRBJ2-7	TRBV5-1	ASSLADRPYSYEQY